This T cell receptor (beta chain) was found in a study of response to subunit inactivated influenza vaccine. This clonotype was observed a handful of times. Its antigen remains unknown. The study's findings and limits: A suggestion made by the authors is that each seasonal influenza vaccination recruits few new T cells.

One entry per CDR3 protein results from TCRdb running MiXCR on the RT-PCR reads. The repertoire has 400,000 to 650,000 distinct CDR3 sequences, approximately 6.9% of them found once; the top ten carry roughly 14%. Sample: PBMCs from blood, taken approximately 25 months after vaccination. The TCR was taken from a man aged 50 to 75 who received an inactivated influenza vaccine.

This CDR3 reads CASSTSSTDTQYF. DNA of the CDR3: TGTGCCAGCAGCACTTCTAGCACAGATACGCAGTATTTT. This rearrangement joins TRBV7-2 to TRBJ2-3; D not certain. The CDR3 has 13 residues. With 5 bases removed from V and 0 bases from J, the gap between germline ends came to 6 bases. The germline V gene encodes CDR1 SGHTA and CDR2 FQGNSA.